Reported below is one TCR beta chain. The antigen is not known. Germline values: CDR1 MNHEY, CDR2 SVGAGI. With V trimmed by 6 bases and J by 5 bases, 6 bases remained unmatched. CDR3 length equals 13 residues. Random hexamers primed reverse transcription of about 0.45 to 1 ug RNA. Amplification of TCR beta CDR3 spanned 54 Vbeta and 13 Jbeta via immunoSEQ multiplex PCR. A single record per CDR3 protein comes from TCRdb applying MiXCR to the immunoSEQ multiplex PCR reads. The sample shows tens of thousands of distinct CDR3 sequences, approximately 94% of them seen only once. TCR beta sequencing was performed on blood CD8+ and CD4+ T cells. Negative isolation yielded the CD8+ and CD4+ T cells, while FACS enriched the TEMRA cells. This specimen comes from a study of CD8 T cells in Susac syndrome. Whole-study findings and limits: The study admitted that it had a relatively small number of individuals in its TCR sequencing and HLA analysis.

The source of this sequence is a human donor in good health. The chain couples TRBV6-5 to TRBJ1-1, with TRBD1 matching over 7 bases. Sequenced sample: CD8+ T cells from PBMCs. CDR3 residues: CASRIQGWTEAFF. The CDR3 DNA reads as TGTGCCAGCAGGATACAGGGGTGGACTGAAGCTTTCTTT.